A single sample gave rise to the 21 T cell receptor beta chains below, sequenced in a study of PD-L1 blockade in urothelial cancer. Assay: immunoSEQ multiplex PCR; the TCRdb copy retains only in-frame clones and omits some. The repertoire consists of about 100,000 clones, with approximately 91% occurring once and the leading ten covering around 0.92%. Sequencing used PBMCs, obtained around atezolizumab (anti-PD-L1) treatment. Receptor source: a woman of 80 years or more with urothelial cancer.

This clone turned up a few times. V is TRBV5-1 and J is TRBJ2-1, with a possible D match to TRBD2 (5 bases). Germline loops: CDR1 SGHRS, CDR2 YFSETQ. V lost 0 bases, J lost 0 bases, and 7 bases lay in between. This CDR3 region has 15 residues. Here the CDR3 reads CASSLEGSSYNEQFF. Here the CDR3 DNA reads TGCGCCAGCAGCTTGGAAGGGAGCTCCTACAATGAGCAGTTCTTC.

This clone was observed a few times. This sequence joins TRBV2 and TRBJ1-5; TRBD1 aligns across 10 bases. Germline CDR1 reads SNHLY; CDR2 reads FYNNEI. This CDR3 is 15 amino acids long. V dropped 4 bases and J dropped 6; count of bases not matched to a gene: 6. The chain's CDR3 is CASSGDRGVGQPQHF. The CDR3 coding sequence is TGTGCCAGCAGTGGGGACAGGGGTGTCGGTCAGCCCCAGCATTTT.

The chain links TRBV5-1 to TRBJ1-1; TRBD1 matches at 7 bases. CDR1 is SGHRS, CDR2 YFSETQ, per germline. Trimming removed 5 bases from V and 4 bases from J; junction bases left unmatched: 8. The CDR3 length is 14 residues. The CDR3 DNA reads TGCGCCAGCAGTAGAGATCAGGGGGGCACTGAAGCTTTCTTT. Translated: CASSRDQGGTEAFF.

This sequence joins TRBV7-2 and TRBJ2-3, with D unresolved. The CDR3 has 11 amino acids. V gave up 4 bases and J gave up 4 bases, with 3 bases separating them. CDR1 is SGHTA and CDR2 is FQGNSA in the germline V gene. The CDR3 spells CASSSADTQYF. The DNA of the CDR3 is TGTGCCAGCAGCTCTGCAGATACGCAGTATTTT.

CDR3 in amino acids: CASSEPLDRAKNIQYF. The CDR3 nucleotides are TGTGCCAGTAGTGAACCCCTCGACAGAGCCAAAAACATTCAGTACTTC. The chain joins TRBV19 to TRBJ2-4, with D perhaps matching TRBD1 (5 bases). The CDR3 covers 16 residues. Per germline, CDR1 LNHDA and CDR2 SQIVND (reference sequence). Trimming pared 5 bases from V and 0 bases from J, leaving 14 bases between.

This sequence joins TRBV2 and TRBJ1-1; D remains ambiguous. Germline V gene data show CDR1 as SNHLY and CDR2 as FYNNEI. V was shortened by 4 bases and J by 1 base, with 10 bases between the two germline ends. The CDR3 has 14 amino acids. The CDR3 reads CASSASGRNTEAFF. CDR3 nucleotide sequence: TGTGCCAGCAGTGCCTCTGGTAGGAACACTGAAGCTTTCTTT.

This chain joins TRBV28 and TRBJ1-5; a possible D gene is TRBD1 (6 bases). The CDR3 runs to 15 residues. Germline assignment: CDR1 MDHEN and CDR2 SYDVKM. Trimming shortened V by 6 bases and J by 6 bases, and 18 bases separated the two germline ends. CDR3 region: CASRGIQRGGQPQHF. The CDR3 DNA follows: TGTGCCAGCAGGGGTATTCAGCGAGGGGGTCAGCCCCAGCATTTT.

The V and J genes are TRBV5-6 and TRBJ2-5; TRBD2 matches at 14 bases. The V segment lost 4 bases and the J segment 4 bases; nucleotides outside the gene matches: 3. The length of the CDR3 is 15 residues. The germline V gene encodes CDR1 SGHDT and CDR2 YYEEEE. In DNA, the CDR3 is TGTGCCAGCAGCGGAGGGACTAGCGGGAGAGAGACCCAGTACTTC. It is translated as CASSGGTSGRETQYF.

This chain links TRBV18 with TRBJ1-1; maybe TRBD1 (5 bases). The CDR3 extends over 13 amino acids. From germline, CDR1 is KGHSH and CDR2 LQKENI. Trimming took 4 bases from V and 8 from J, leaving 14 bases between them. DNA for the CDR3: TGTGCCAGCTCACAGGACACTCCACTCGAAGCTTTCTTT. Protein sequence: CASSQDTPLEAFF.

The chain combines TRBV6-4 with TRBJ2-2; D gene ambiguous. This CDR3 is built from 13 residues. V was cut by 5 bases and J by 3 bases, with 7 bases left in between. Per germline, CDR1 MRHNA and CDR2 SNTAGT. CDR3 DNA: TGTGCCAGCAGTCCCACTCACACCGGGGAGCTGTTTTTT. This encodes CASSPTHTGELFF.

The genes are TRBV29-1 and TRBJ2-1; D is undetermined. CDR3 length equals 9 residues. V lost 3 bases and J 8 bases, leaving 2 bases between the germline ends. CDR1 is SQVTM and CDR2 is ANQGSEA in the germline V gene. The CDR3 region has the DNA TGCAGCGTTGACTATGAGCAGTTCTTC. This gives the protein CSVDYEQFF.

This rearrangement joins TRBV6-5 to TRBJ2-7; 9 bases map to TRBD2. V gave up 0 bases and J gave up 2 bases; unmatched junction bases: 2. The germline gives CDR1 MNHEY, CDR2 SVGAGI. The CDR3 length is 15 residues. This chain's CDR3 is CASSYSLAGTYEQYF. The CDR3 nucleotides read TGTGCCAGCAGTTACTCCCTAGCGGGAACCTACGAGCAGTACTTC.

The V gene is TRBV18, the J gene TRBJ2-3, with TRBD1 identical over 8 bases. The CDR3 contains 15 residues. The J segment lost 5 bases and the V segment lost 4 bases, leaving 8 bases of the junction unmatched. Looked up from germline, CDR1 is KGHSH and CDR2 is LQKENI. CDR3 protein: CASSLQGAYQDTQYF. CDR3 bases: TGTGCCAGCTCACTGCAGGGGGCATATCAAGATACGCAGTATTTT.

This chain uses TRBV19 with TRBJ1-1, with D perhaps TRBD1 (6 bases). The ends were cut back, 3 bases at V and 7 bases at J, with 9 bases in the middle. The V gene's germline CDR1 is LNHDA and CDR2 SQIVND (reference sequence). The CDR3 loop spans 12 amino acids. The CDR3 DNA reads as TGTGCCAGTAGTATTTGGACAGATGAAGCTTTCTTT. Translated: CASSIWTDEAFF.

This clone appeared a single time. The V gene is TRBV9, the J gene TRBJ1-5, with D perhaps TRBD1 (5 bases). The CDR3 has 13 residues. V lost 0 bases to trimming and J lost 11 bases, with 12 bases between them. Germline loops: CDR1 SGDLS, CDR2 YYNGEE. CDR3 amino acids: CASSVGPEGAQHF. The CDR3 DNA reads as TGTGCCAGCAGCGTAGGACCCGAAGGGGCCCAGCATTTT. The complete variable domain, with remaining parts taken from reference TRBV9 and TRBJ1-5, reads DSGVTQTPKHLITATGQRVTLRCSPRSGDLSVYWYQQSLDQGLQFLIQYYNGEERAKGNILERFSAQQFPDLHSELNLSSLELGDSALYFCASSVGPEGAQHFGDGTRLSIL.

The gene calls are TRBV7-2 and TRBJ2-1; TRBD2 aligns across 11 bases. Looked up from germline, CDR1 is SGHTA and CDR2 is FQGNSA. The V gene end was trimmed by 5 bases and the J gene end by 7 bases; junction bases not matched to a gene: 10. The CDR3 contains 16 residues. CDR3 DNA sequence: TGTGCCAGCAGCCAGACCACTAGCGGGAGTAGGAATGAGCAGTTCTTC. Its translation: CASSQTTSGSRNEQFF.

This clone is a singleton in its sample. The J gene is TRBJ2-1, the V gene TRBV5-1, with 12 positions matching TRBD2. The V and J ends lost 4 bases and 3 bases, in that order; junction bases with no gene match: 11. Germline lookup yields CDR1 SGHRS and CDR2 YFSETQ. The CDR3 is 18 amino acids. In DNA, the CDR3 is TGCGCCAGCAGCGGGACCGGGACTAGCGGGCCTATCTACAATGAGCAGTTCTTC. Its translation: CASSGTGTSGPIYNEQFF.

The chain has TRBV29-1 and TRBJ2-1; D is uncertain. Germline assignment: CDR1 SQVTM and CDR2 ANQGSEA. V lost 4 bases, J lost 4 bases, and 8 bases lay in between. The CDR3 has 12 residues. The CDR3 DNA is TGCAGCGTTGGGGCCGATTACAATGAGCAGTTCTTC. It translates to CSVGADYNEQFF.

The rearrangement links TRBV9 to TRBJ1-4; maybe TRBD1 (6 bases). The CDR3 is 14 residues long. CDR1 is SGDLS, CDR2 YYNGEE, per germline. V lost 3 bases and J 10 bases, leaving 16 bases between the germline ends. The CDR3 sequence is CASSAQGDVGKLFF. CDR3 sequence (DNA): TGTGCCAGCAGCGCACAGGGAGACGTTGGAAAACTGTTTTTT.

The chain uses TRBV5-4 and TRBJ1-2; 7 positions match TRBD1. Per the germline V gene, CDR1 is SGHNT and CDR2 is YYREEE (reference sequence). The trim removed 4 bases at V and 8 bases at J, leaving 8 bases unmatched. This CDR3 has 13 amino acids. The DNA of the CDR3 is TGTGCCAGCAGCCTACAGGGGAATGCGGGCTACACCTTC. This encodes CASSLQGNAGYTF.

V is TRBV28 and J is TRBJ1-3, with D possibly matching TRBD1 (6 bases). This CDR3 has 20 amino acids. Germline CDR1 MDHEN, CDR2 SYDVKM. V was cut by 3 bases and J by 1 base, with 25 bases left in between. CDR3 amino acids: CASSLPTGLFAHLSGNTIYF. For the CDR3, the DNA is TGTGCCAGCAGTTTGCCTACAGGGTTGTTCGCGCATTTATCTGGAAACACCATATATTTT.